One sample yielded the 22 T cell receptor beta chains listed below, sequenced in a study of T-cell memory formation after mild COVID-19. Each CDR3 protein is one row after TCRdb ran MiXCR on the 5' RACE reads. The data show hundreds of thousands of distinct CDR3 sequences, roughly 21% seen once. Sequences were obtained from PBMCs or a T cell subset sorted from them (not recorded which). The receptor set was obtained from an adult woman who had mild COVID-19 (a few samples of this study predate the infection). Cell type and time point are not known.

The V call is TRBV5-6, the J call TRBJ1-1; D is possibly TRBD1 (5 bases). The germline V gene has CDR1 SGHDT and CDR2 YYEEEE. Trimming cost V 8 bases and J 0 bases, with 17 bases left between them. There are 15 residues in the CDR3. In DNA, the CDR3 is TGTGCCAGTACAGGTAACCGACGATTGAACACTGAAGCTTTCTTT. Encoded protein: CASTGNRRLNTEAFF.

This clonotype was seen only a few times. The chain couples TRBV24-1 to TRBJ1-5; D not resolved. Germline CDR1 reads KGHDR; CDR2 reads SFDVKD. V was pared by 4 bases and J by 6 bases, with 18 bases between. This CDR3 region has 16 residues. As DNA, the CDR3 is TGTGCCACCAGTGACCAATCGGCCCGGCTGGGTCAGCCCCAGCATTTT. Amino acids: CATSDQSARLGQPQHF.

The chain carries TRBV7-8 and TRBJ2-7; D is perhaps TRBD1 or TRBD2 (6 bases each). The CDR3 runs 14 residues. Germline CDR1 SGHVS, CDR2 FQNEAQ. Trimming took off 5 bases at V and 7 bases at J, with 18 bases between the two ends. CDR3: CASSLQGGIGEQYF. CDR3 sequence (DNA): TGTGCCAGCAGCCTACAGGGAGGAATCGGGGAGCAGTACTTC.

V usage is TRBV7-6 and J usage is TRBJ2-1; TRBD2 agrees at 10 bases. V gave up 4 bases and J gave up 6 bases; unmatched junction bases: 9. This CDR3 comprises 16 residues. The germline CDR1 and CDR2 sequences are SGHVS and FNYEAQ. The CDR3 sequence is CASSSQREGLFNEQFF. As DNA, the CDR3 is TGTGCCAGCAGCTCACAGCGGGAGGGCCTTTTCAATGAGCAGTTCTTC.

V and J are TRBV15 and TRBJ1-1; D not resolved. Germline CDR1 LNHNV, CDR2 YYDKDF (reference sequence). The CDR3 contains 15 residues. Trimming shortened V by 2 bases and J by 2 bases, and 12 bases separated the two germline ends. The CDR3 nucleotides read TGTGCCACCAGCAGAATACGAGGGCCCAACACTGAAGCTTTCTTT. It encodes CATSRIRGPNTEAFF.

This clonotype was observed a few times. This sequence joins TRBV6-2 or TRBV6-3 and TRBJ2-7; unclear D gene. Per the germline V gene, CDR1 is MNHEY and CDR2 is SVGEGT. V lost 2 bases to trimming and J lost 6 bases, with 11 bases between them. The CDR3 loop spans 13 amino acids. Written as DNA, the CDR3 is TGTGCCAGCAGTTACGGGGTCCTTCGCGAGCAGTACTTC. Protein product: CASSYGVLREQYF.

The chain carries TRBV6-2 or TRBV6-3 and TRBJ2-1; no firm D call. V was pared by 7 bases and J by 6 bases, with 19 bases between. Germline V gene lookup returns CDR1 MNHEY and CDR2 SVGEGT. This CDR3 is built from 15 residues. The CDR3 here is CASTSRAGSVNEQFF. The CDR3 DNA reads as TGTGCCAGCACCTCCCGGGCAGGAAGTGTCAATGAGCAGTTCTTC.

This clonotype was counted only a few times. The rearrangement joins TRBV5-1 to TRBJ2-3; 7 nucleotides line up with TRBD1. With V trimmed by 2 bases and J by 4 bases, 1 base remained unmatched. CDR3 size: 13 residues. From germline, CDR1 is SGHRS and CDR2 YFSETQ. The CDR3 DNA reads as TGCGCCAGCAGCTTTCAGGGGGCAGATACGCAGTATTTT. Its protein is CASSFQGADTQYF.

The V and J genes are TRBV4-1 and TRBJ2-5; D may be TRBD1 or TRBD2 (5 bases each). Looked up from germline, CDR1 is MGHRA and CDR2 is YSYEKL. With 5 bases removed from V and 2 bases from J, the gap between germline ends came to 18 bases. The CDR3 spans 16 residues. In nucleotides, the CDR3 is TGCGCCAGCAGCTTCACCCACCGGGACGGACAAGAGACCCAGTACTTC. The encoded protein is CASSFTHRDGQETQYF.

This clonotype turned up a few times. The chain is built from TRBV12-3 or TRBV12-4 and TRBJ2-3; no definite D call. CDR3 length equals 14 residues. V lost 7 bases, J lost 0 bases, and 11 bases lay in between. In DNA, the CDR3 is TGTGCCAGCAACGTGTGGGGAAGCACAGATACGCAGTATTTT. It is translated as CASNVWGSTDTQYF.

This clonotype was seen a few times. The V call is TRBV24-1, the J call TRBJ2-1, with D unclear. Trimming took off 5 bases at V and 6 bases at J, with 10 bases between the two ends. Germline V gene sequence: CDR1 KGHDR, CDR2 SFDVKD. This CDR3 is built from 13 residues. The CDR3 protein is CATSASTTNEQFF. In nucleotides, the CDR3 is TGTGCCACCAGTGCTTCGACCACCAATGAGCAGTTCTTC.

This chain joins TRBV7-9 and TRBJ2-1; no reliable D call. The CDR3 loop spans 16 amino acids. Trimming took 2 bases from V and 8 from J, leaving 19 bases between them. In germline, CDR1 is SEHNR, CDR2 FQNEAQ (reference sequence). As DNA, the CDR3 is TGTGCCAGCAGCTTACGGAGAACAGTACCGTACGATGAGCAGTTCTTC. It yields the protein CASSLRRTVPYDEQFF.

This clonotype was seen more than once but under ten times. V gene TRBV5-1 combines with J gene TRBJ2-5, with 8 bases fitting TRBD1. With V trimmed by 1 base and J by 5 bases, 7 bases remained unmatched. There are 15 residues in the CDR3. CDR1 and CDR2 (germline): SGHRS, YFSETQ. CDR3 in DNA: TGCGCCAGCAGCTTGTTAGGACAGGGTTTGGAGACCCAGTACTTC. This gives the protein CASSLLGQGLETQYF. Combining the CDR3 with reference TRBV5-1 and TRBJ2-5 gives the whole variable domain KAGVTQTPRYLIKTRGQQVTLSCSPISGHRSVSWYQQTPGQGLQFLFEYFSETQRNKGNFPGRFSGRQFSNSRSEMNVSTLELGDSALYLCASSLLGQGLETQYFGPGTRLLVL.

This chain uses TRBV18 with TRBJ2-1, with 9 bases lining up with TRBD2. Germline V gene lookup returns CDR1 KGHSH and CDR2 LQKENI. The ends lost 0 bases at V and 0 bases at J; junction bases unmatched: 3. This CDR3 is 17 amino acids long. The CDR3 DNA is TGTGCCAGCTCACCACCTAGCGGGAGCCTCTCCTACAATGAGCAGTTCTTC. As protein: CASSPPSGSLSYNEQFF. The entire variable domain, with the rest obtained from reference TRBV18 and TRBJ2-1, is as follows: NAGVMQNPRHLVRRRGQEARLRCSPMKGHSHVYWYRQLPEEGLKFMVYLQKENIIDESGMPKERFSAEFPKEGPSILRIQQVVRGDSAAYFCASSPPSGSLSYNEQFFGPGTRLTVL.

The sample holds many counts of this clonotype. This sequence joins TRBV2 and TRBJ2-2, with D unclear. The CDR3 totals 14 residues. Germline V lookup: CDR1 SNHLY, CDR2 FYNNEI. Trimming took 6 bases from V and 6 from J, leaving 14 bases between them. The CDR3 DNA reads TGTGCCAGCAGACTACGGTCCTTGGCCGGGGAGCTGTTTTTT. Protein: CASRLRSLAGELFF. The entire variable domain, with the rest obtained from reference TRBV2 and TRBJ2-2, is as follows: EPEVTQTPSHQVTQMGQEVILRCVPISNHLYFYWYRQILGQKVEFLVSFYNNEISEKSEIFDDQFSVERPDGSNFTLKIRSTKLEDSAMYFCASRLRSLAGELFFGEGSRLTVL.

The genes are TRBV18 and TRBJ2-6, with no clear D. The CDR3 length is 15 residues. With 3 bases removed from V and 2 bases from J, the gap between germline ends came to 8 bases. The germline gives CDR1 KGHSH, CDR2 LQKENI. CDR3 sequence: CASSPVKAGANVLTF. The CDR3 region has the DNA TGTGCCAGCTCACCCGTGAAGGCTGGGGCCAACGTCCTGACTTTC.

Note on this clonotype: A much more abundant neighbour one base away suggests this may be a read error. The chain links TRBV4-2 to TRBJ1-1; D may be TRBD1 (5 bases). Germline values: CDR1 LGHNA, CDR2 YNFKEQ. The CDR3 spans 14 residues. V lost 10 bases to trimming and J lost 4 bases, with 19 bases between them. The chain's CDR3 is CATRDAGRVTEAFF. The CDR3 coding sequence is TGTGCCACGCGAGACGCGGGCAGGGTCACTGAAGCTTTCTTT.

V is TRBV18 and J is TRBJ1-4, with D unclear. V was pared by 3 bases and J by 6 bases, with 11 bases between. Germline CDR1 KGHSH, CDR2 LQKENI. The CDR3 loop spans 14 amino acids. The CDR3 loop is CASSPRPFYEKLFF. Here the CDR3 DNA reads TGTGCCAGCTCACCCCGACCCTTTTATGAAAAACTGTTTTTT.

The chain recombines TRBV15 with TRBJ2-7, with 9 bases fitting TRBD2. Germline V gives CDR1 LNHNV, CDR2 YYDKDF (reference sequence). The CDR3 consists of 16 residues. V lost 0 bases to trimming and J lost 7 bases; unmatched junction nucleotides: 10. The CDR3 is CATSRDRLAGWGEQYF. As DNA, the CDR3 is TGTGCCACCAGCAGAGATAGGCTAGCGGGATGGGGGGAGCAGTACTTC.

The chain employs TRBV5-4 and TRBJ2-1; 8 positions match TRBD1. V lost 3 bases to trimming and J lost 7 bases; unmatched junction nucleotides: 9. This CDR3 has 15 amino acids. Germline V CDR1 and CDR2: SGHNT, YYREEE (reference sequence). The CDR3 nucleotides are TGTGCCAGCAGCTGGAGGACAGGGAATGTGAATGAGCAGTTCTTC. It specifies CASSWRTGNVNEQFF.

The sample holds a few counts of this clonotype. The V gene is TRBV20-1, the J gene TRBJ2-3; TRBD2 matches at 14 bases. J lost 2 bases, V lost 7 bases, and 5 bases had no gene match. The CDR3 length is 15 residues. The germline V gene encodes CDR1 DFQATT and CDR2 SNEGSKA (reference sequence). The CDR3 here is CSGRTSGGLTDTQYF. CDR3 DNA: TGCAGTGGCAGGACTAGCGGGGGGCTCACAGATACGCAGTATTTT.

The V and J genes are TRBV24-1 and TRBJ2-1; 9 nucleotides agree with TRBD1. The CDR3 runs 16 residues. The germline V gene has CDR1 KGHDR and CDR2 SFDVKD. Unmatched junction bases numbered 7, after V lost 4 bases and J lost 4 bases. The CDR3 DNA is TGTGCCACCAGTGACTGGCCGGGACAGGGTTACAATGAGCAGTTCTTC. Translating gives CATSDWPGQGYNEQFF.